Included here is one T cell receptor (beta chain) sequence, with context. This specimen comes from a study of shared clonotypes between healthy human individuals. The germline CDR1 and CDR2 sequences are MDHEN and SYDVKM. The CDR3 covers 13 residues. Trimming pared 10 bases from V and 1 base from J, leaving 13 bases between. The assay was immunoSEQ multiplex PCR, and TCRdb's table has in-frame clones only and misses some. The sample lists about 2.5 million clones; around 92% were seen once. The sequenced sample was naive CD4+ T cells from PBMCs. Subset here: CD45RA+ positively selected. The chain couples TRBV28 to TRBJ1-1; D ambiguous. The clonotype comes from a man aged 18 to 29 in good health. Some clones in this sample may be carry-over from other donors' samples. The CDR3 sequence is CATVVLGNTEAFF. Here the CDR3 DNA reads TGTGCCACCGTCGTGTTGGGGAACACTGAAGCTTTCTTT. The full variable domain, rest sourced from reference TRBV28 and TRBJ1-1, is DVKVTQSSRYLVKRTGEKVFLECVQDMDHENMFWYRQDPGLGLRLIYFSYDVKMKEKGDIPEGYSVSREKKERFSLILESASTNQTSMYLCATVVLGNTEAFFGQGTRLTVV.